This paragraph reports one T cell receptor (beta chain). Its target is not known. Assay used: immunoSEQ multiplex PCR; TCRdb lists only in-frame clones, some missing. The sample comprises around 99,000 clones, roughly 90% of which are singletons, and 0.95% to 1.5% rests with the top ten. This sample is part of a study of OX40 agonist ivuxolimab in advanced cancers. Study-level findings and limits: Both blood CD4+ and CD8+ T cells showed clonal growth by week 6 at 0.1 to 3.0 mg/kg. Researchers report that CD8+ T cells had, on average, more expanded clones than CD4+.

Germline loops: CDR1 SGHNT, CDR2 YYREEE (reference sequence). V was shortened by 4 bases and J by 5 bases, with 15 bases between the two germline ends. The CDR3 has 14 residues. V gene TRBV5-4 combines with J gene TRBJ2-5, with a possible D match to TRBD2 (6 bases). The TCR was taken from an adult with an advanced solid tumor such as melanoma, head and neck, liver or kidney cancer. The sequencing used CD4+ or CD8+ T cells sorted from blood, collected in a trial of the OX40 agonist ivuxolimab. The CDR3 is CASSGGNSEETQYF. Here the CDR3 DNA reads TGTGCCAGCAGCGGGGGGAACAGTGAGGAGACCCAGTACTTC.